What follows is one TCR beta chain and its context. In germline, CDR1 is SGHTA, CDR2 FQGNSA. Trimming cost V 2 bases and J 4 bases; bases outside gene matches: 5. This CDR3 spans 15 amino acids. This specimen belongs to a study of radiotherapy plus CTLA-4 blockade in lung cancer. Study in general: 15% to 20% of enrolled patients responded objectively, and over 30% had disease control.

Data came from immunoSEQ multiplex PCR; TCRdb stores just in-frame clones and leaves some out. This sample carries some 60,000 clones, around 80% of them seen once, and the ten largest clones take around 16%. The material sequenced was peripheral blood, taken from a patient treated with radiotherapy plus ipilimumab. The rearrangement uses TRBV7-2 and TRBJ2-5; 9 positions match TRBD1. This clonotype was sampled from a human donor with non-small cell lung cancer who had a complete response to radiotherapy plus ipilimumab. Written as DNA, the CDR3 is TGTGCCAGCAGCTTAACCGGACAGGGGAGAGAGACCCAGTACTTC. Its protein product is CASSLTGQGRETQYF. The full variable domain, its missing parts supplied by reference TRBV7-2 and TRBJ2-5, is GAGVSQSPSNKVTEKGKDVELRCDPISGHTALYWYRQSLGQGLEFLIYFQGNSAPDKSGLPSDRFSAERTGGSVSTLTIQRTQQEDSAVYLCASSLTGQGRETQYFGPGTRLLVL.